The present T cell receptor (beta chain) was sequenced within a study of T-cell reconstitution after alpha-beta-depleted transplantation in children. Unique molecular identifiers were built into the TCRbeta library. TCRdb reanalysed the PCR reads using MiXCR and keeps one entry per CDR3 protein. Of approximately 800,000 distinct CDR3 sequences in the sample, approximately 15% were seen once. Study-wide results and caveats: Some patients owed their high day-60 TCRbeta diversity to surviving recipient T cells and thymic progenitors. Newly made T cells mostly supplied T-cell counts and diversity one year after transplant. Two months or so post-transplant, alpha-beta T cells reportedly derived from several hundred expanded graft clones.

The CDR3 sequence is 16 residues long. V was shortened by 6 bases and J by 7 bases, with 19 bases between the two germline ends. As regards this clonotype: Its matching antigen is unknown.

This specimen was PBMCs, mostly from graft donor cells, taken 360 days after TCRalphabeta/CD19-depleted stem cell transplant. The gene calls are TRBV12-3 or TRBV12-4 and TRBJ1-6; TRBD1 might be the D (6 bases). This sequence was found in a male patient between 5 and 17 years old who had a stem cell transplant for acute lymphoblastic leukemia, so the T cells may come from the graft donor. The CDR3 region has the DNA TGTGCCAGCAGATTTCTCTCAGGACAGCCAAATTCACCCCTCCACTTT. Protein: CASRFLSGQPNSPLHF.